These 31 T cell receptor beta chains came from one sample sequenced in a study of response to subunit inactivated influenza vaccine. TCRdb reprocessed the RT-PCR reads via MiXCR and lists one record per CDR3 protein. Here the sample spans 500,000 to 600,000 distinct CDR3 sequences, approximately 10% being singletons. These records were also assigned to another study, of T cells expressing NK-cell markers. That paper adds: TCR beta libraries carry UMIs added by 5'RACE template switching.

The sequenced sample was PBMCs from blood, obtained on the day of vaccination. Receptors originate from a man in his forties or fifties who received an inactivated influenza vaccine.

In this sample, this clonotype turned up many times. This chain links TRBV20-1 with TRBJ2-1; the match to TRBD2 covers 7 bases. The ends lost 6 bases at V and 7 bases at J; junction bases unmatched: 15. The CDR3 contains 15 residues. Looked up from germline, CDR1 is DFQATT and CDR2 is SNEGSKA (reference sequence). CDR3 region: CSAPGASLGGNEQFF. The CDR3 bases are TGCAGTGCCCCTGGGGCTAGCCTGGGGGGGAATGAGCAGTTCTTC.

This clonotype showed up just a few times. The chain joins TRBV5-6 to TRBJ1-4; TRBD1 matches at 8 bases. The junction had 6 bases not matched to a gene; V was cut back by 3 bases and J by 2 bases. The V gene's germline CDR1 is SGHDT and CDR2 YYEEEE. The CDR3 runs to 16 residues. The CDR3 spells CASSSTGGETNEKLFF. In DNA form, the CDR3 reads TGTGCCAGCAGCTCTACAGGGGGAGAGACTAATGAAAAACTGTTTTTT.

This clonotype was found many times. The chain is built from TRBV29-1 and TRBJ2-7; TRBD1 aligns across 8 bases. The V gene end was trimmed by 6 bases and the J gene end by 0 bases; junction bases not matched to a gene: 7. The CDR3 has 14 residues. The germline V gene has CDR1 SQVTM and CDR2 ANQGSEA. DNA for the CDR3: TGCAGCGTGACCCAGGGGGCCAACTCCTACGAGCAGTACTTC. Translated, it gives CSVTQGANSYEQYF.

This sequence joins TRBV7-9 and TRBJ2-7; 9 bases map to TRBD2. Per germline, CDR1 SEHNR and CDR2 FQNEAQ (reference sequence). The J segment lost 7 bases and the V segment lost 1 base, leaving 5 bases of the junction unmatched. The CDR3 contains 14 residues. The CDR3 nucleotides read TGTGCCAGCAGCTTAGTAGCGGGAGTAAGGGAGCAGTACTTC. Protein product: CASSLVAGVREQYF.

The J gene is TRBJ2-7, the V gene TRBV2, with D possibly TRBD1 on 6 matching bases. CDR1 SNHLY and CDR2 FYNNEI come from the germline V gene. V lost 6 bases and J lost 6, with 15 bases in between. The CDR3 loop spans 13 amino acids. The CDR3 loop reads CASRPTGLVEQYF. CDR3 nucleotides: TGTGCCAGCAGACCTACAGGGTTGGTCGAGCAGTACTTC.

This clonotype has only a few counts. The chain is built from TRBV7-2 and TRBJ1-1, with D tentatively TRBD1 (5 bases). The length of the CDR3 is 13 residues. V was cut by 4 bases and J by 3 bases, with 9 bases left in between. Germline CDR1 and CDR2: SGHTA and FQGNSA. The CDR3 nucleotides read TGTGCCAGCAGCTCTGCGGGGGACACTGAAGCTTTCTTT. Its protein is CASSSAGDTEAFF.

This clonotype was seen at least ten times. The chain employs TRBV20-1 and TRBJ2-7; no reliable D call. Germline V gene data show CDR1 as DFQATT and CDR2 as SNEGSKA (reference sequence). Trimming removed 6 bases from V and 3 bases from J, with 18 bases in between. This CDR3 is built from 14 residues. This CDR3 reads CSAQPPKNFYEQYF. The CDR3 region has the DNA TGCAGTGCCCAACCTCCAAAAAACTTCTACGAGCAGTACTTC.

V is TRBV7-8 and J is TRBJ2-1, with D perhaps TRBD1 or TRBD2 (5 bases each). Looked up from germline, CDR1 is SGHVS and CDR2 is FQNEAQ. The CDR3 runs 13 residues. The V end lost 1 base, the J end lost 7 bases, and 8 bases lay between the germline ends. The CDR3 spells CASSLGDLNEQFF. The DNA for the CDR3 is TGTGCCAGCAGCTTAGGGGACCTTAATGAGCAGTTCTTC.

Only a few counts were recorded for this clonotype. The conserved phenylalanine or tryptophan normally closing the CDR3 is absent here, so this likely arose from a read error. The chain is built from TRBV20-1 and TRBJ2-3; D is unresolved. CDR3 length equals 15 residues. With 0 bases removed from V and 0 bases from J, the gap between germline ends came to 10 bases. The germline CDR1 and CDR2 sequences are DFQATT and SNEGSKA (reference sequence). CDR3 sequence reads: CSARDLSTSTDTQYS. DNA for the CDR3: TGCAGTGCTAGAGATCTTTCGACCAGCACAGATACGCAGTATTCT.

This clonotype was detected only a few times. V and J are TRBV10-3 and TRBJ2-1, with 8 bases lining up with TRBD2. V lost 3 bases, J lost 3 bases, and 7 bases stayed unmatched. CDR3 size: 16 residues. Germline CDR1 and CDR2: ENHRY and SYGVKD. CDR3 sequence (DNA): TGTGCCATCAGTGAACTAGCGGCGCCCAACTACAATGAGCAGTTCTTC. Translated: CAISELAAPNYNEQFF.

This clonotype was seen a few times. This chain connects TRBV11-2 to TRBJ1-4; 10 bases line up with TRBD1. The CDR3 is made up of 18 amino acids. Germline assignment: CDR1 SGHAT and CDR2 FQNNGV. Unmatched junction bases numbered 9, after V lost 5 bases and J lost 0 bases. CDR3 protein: CASSIRDRGMTTNEKLFF. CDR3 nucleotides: TGTGCCAGCAGCATCCGGGACAGGGGCATGACAACTAATGAAAAACTGTTTTTT.

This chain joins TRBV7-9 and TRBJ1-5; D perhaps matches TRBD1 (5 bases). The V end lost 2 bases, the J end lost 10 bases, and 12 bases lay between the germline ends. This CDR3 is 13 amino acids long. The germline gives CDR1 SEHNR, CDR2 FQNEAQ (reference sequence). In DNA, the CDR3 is TGTGCCAGCAGCTTAAAGGGGTTGAATCCCCAGCATTTT. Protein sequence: CASSLKGLNPQHF.

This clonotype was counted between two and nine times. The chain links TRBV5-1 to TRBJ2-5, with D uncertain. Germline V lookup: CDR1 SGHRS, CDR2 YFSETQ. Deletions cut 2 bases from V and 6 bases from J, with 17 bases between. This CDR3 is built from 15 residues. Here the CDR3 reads CASSLDNSNHQTQYF. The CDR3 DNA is TGCGCCAGCAGCTTAGATAACAGTAATCATCAGACCCAGTACTTC.

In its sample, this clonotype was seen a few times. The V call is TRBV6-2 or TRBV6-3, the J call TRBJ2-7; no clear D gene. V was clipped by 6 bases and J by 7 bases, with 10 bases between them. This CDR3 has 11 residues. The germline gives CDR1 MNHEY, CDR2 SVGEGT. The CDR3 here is CASRDLNEQYF. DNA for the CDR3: TGTGCCAGCAGGGACCTGAATGAGCAGTACTTC.

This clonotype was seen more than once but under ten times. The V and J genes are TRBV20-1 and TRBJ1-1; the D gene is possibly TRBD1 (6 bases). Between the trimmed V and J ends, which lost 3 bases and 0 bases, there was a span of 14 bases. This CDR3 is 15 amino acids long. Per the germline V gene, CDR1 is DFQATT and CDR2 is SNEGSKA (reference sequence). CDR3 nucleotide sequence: TGCAGTGCTAGTCGGGGGGCCTTGGTGAACACTGAAGCTTTCTTT. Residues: CSASRGALVNTEAFF.

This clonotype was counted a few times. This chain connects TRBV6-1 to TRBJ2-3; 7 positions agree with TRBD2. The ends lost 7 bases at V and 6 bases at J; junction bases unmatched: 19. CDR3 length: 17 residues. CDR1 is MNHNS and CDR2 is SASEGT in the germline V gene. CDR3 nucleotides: TGTGCCAGCACCGTAACTACTACGCCCAGGGAGGGGGATACGCAGTATTTT. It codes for CASTVTTTPREGDTQYF.

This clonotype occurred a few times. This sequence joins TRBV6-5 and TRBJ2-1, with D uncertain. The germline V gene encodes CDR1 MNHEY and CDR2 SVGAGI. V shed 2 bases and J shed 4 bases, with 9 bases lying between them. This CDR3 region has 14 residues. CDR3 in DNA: TGTGCCAGCAGTTACCCGAGTGCATACAATGAGCAGTTCTTC. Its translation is CASSYPSAYNEQFF.

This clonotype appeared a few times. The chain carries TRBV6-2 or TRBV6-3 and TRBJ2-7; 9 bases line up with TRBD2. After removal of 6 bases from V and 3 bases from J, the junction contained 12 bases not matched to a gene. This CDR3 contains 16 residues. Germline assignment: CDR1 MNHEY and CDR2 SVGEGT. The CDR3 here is CASSSLGTSRYYEQYF. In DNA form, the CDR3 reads TGTGCCAGCAGCTCGTTAGGGACTAGCAGATACTACGAGCAGTACTTC.

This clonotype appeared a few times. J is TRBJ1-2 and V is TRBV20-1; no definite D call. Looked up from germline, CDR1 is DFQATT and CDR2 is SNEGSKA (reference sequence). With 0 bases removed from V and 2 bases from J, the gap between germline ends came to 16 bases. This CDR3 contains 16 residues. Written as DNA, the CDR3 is TGCAGTGCTAGAGATAGGGAGCCGAGGGAGAACTATGGCTACACCTTC. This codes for CSARDREPRENYGYTF.

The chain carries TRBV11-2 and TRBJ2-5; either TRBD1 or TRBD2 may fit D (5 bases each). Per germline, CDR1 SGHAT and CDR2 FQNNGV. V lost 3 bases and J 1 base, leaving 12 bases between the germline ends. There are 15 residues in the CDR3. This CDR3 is CASSFPPGTQETQYF. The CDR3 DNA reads TGTGCCAGCAGCTTTCCCCCCGGGACCCAAGAGACCCAGTACTTC.

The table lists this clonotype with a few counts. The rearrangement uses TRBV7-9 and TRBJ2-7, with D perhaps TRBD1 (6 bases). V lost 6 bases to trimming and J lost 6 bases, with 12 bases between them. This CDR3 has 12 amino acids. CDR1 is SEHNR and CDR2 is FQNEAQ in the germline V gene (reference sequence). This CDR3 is CASRRQDGEQYF. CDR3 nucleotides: TGTGCCAGCAGGAGACAGGATGGCGAGCAGTACTTC.

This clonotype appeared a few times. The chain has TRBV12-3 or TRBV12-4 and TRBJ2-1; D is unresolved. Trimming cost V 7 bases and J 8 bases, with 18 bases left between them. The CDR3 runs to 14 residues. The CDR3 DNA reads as TGTGCCAGCACTCCTTCAAGGGCTGGAGATGAGCAGTTCTTC. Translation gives CASTPSRAGDEQFF.

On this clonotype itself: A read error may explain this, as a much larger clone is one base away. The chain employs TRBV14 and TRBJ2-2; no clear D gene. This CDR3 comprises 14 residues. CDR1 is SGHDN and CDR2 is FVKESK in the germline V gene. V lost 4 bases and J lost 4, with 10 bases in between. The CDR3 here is CASSLGRTTGELFF. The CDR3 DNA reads TGTGCCAGCAGCCTGGGCAGAACCACCGGGGAGCTGTTTTTT.

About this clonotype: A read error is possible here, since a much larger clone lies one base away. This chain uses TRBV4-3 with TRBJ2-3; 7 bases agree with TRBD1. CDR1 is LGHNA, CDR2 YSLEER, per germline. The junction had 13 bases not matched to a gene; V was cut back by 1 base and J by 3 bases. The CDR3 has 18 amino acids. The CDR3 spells CASSQGSRQGFMTDTQYF. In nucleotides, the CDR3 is TGCGCCAGCAGCCAAGGTTCGAGACAGGGCTTCATGACAGATACGCAGTATTTT.

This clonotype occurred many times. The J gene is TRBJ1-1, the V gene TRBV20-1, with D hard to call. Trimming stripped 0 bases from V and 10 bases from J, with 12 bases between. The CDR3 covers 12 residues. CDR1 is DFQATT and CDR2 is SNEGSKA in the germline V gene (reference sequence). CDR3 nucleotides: TGCAGTGCTAGAGATCGGGGAGGCCGAGCTTTCTTT. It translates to CSARDRGGRAFF.

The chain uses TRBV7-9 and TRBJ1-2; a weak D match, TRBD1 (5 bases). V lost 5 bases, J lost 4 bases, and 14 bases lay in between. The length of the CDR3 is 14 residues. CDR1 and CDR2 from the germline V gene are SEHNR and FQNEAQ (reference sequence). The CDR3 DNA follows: TGTGCCAGCAGCGGTTCAGGGTCCGGCTATGGCTACACCTTC. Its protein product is CASSGSGSGYGYTF.

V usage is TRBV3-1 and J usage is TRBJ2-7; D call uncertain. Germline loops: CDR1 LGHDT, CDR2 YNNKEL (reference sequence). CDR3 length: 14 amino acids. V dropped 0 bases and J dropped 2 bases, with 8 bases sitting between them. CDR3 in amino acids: CASSQDYWPYEQYF. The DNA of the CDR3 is TGTGCCAGCAGCCAAGATTATTGGCCCTACGAGCAGTACTTC.

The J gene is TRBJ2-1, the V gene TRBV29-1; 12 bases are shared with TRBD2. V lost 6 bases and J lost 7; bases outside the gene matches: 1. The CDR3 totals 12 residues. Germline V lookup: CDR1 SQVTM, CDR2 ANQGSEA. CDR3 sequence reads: CSVTSGGNEQFF. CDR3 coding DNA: TGCAGCGTCACTAGCGGGGGGAATGAGCAGTTCTTC.

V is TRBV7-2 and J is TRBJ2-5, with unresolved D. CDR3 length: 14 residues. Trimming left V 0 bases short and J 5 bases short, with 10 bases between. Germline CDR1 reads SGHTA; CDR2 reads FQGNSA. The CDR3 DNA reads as TGTGCCAGCAGCTTAGCGCTACCTAGGGAGACCCAGTACTTC. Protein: CASSLALPRETQYF.

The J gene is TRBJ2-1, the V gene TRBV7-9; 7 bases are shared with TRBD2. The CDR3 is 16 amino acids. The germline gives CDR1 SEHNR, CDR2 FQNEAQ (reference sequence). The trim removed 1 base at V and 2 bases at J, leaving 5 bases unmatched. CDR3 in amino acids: CASSLGPGRAYNEQFF. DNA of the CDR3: TGTGCCAGCAGCTTAGGGCCGGGGAGGGCCTACAATGAGCAGTTCTTC.

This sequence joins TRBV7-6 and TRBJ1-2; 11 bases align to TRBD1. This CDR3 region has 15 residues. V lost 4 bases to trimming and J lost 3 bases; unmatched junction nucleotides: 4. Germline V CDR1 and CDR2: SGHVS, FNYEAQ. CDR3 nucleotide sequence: TGTGCCAGCAGCTCCGGACAGGGGGCAGACTATGGCTACACCTTC. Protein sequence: CASSSGQGADYGYTF.